This record concerns one T cell receptor beta chain sequence. Per germline, CDR1 ENHRY and CDR2 SYGVKD. Trimming took off 6 bases at V and 2 bases at J, with 4 bases between the two ends. The CDR3 consists of 11 residues. The data originate from a study of blood T cells in healthy people across ages. Primers used in a second PCR of about 7 to 12 cycles were a sample-barcoded 5' primer and a J-beta primer mix. TCRdb re-derived calls from the 5' RACE reads in MiXCR, one entry per CDR3 protein. The sample contains around 600,000 distinct CDR3 sequences, around 48% of which appear only once. Source material: blood. This TCR was sampled from a man at least 80 years old in good health. The chain couples TRBV10-3 to TRBJ1-1; D is uncertain. The CDR3 region has the DNA TGTGCCATCAGAGACAACACTGAAGCTTTCTTT. Amino acids: CAIRDNTEAFF.